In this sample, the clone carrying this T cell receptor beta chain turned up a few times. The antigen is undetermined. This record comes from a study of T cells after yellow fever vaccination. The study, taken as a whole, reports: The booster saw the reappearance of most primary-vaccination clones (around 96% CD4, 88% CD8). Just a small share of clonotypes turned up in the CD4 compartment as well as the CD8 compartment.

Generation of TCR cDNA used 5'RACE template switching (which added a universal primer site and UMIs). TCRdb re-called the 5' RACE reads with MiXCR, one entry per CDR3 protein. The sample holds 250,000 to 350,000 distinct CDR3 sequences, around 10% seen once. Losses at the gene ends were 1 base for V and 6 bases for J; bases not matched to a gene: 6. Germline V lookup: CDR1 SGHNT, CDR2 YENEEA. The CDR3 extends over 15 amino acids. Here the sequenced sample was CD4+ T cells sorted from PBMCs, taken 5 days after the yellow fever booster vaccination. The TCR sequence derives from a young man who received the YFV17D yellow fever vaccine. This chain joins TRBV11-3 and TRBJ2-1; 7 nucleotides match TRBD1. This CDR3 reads CASSLVAGGFNEQFF. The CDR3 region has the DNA TGTGCCAGCAGCTTAGTAGCAGGGGGATTCAATGAGCAGTTCTTC. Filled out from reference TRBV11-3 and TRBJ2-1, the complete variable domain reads EAGVVQSPRYKIIEKKQPVAFWCNPISGHNTLYWYLQNLGQGPELLIRYENEEAVDDSQLPKDRFSAERLKGVDSTLKIQPAELGDSAVYLCASSLVAGGFNEQFFGPGTRLTVL.